Following are 14 T cell receptor beta chains from one sample sequenced in a study of response to subunit inactivated influenza vaccine. TCRdb used MiXCR to reprocess the RT-PCR reads, holding one entry per CDR3 protein. The sample holds 700,000 to 900,000 distinct CDR3 sequences, 21% seen once. This material consisted of PBMCs from blood, taken more than 4 days after vaccination. The receptor source for this set is a man aged 45-65 years who received an inactivated influenza vaccine.

This clonotype was recorded only once. The chain is built from TRBV15 and TRBJ2-7, with D possibly called TRBD1 or TRBD2 (6 bases each). Germline lookup yields CDR1 LNHNV and CDR2 YYDKDF (reference sequence). The CDR3 covers 15 residues. Trimming took off 5 bases at V and 3 bases at J, with 17 bases between the two ends. The CDR3 DNA reads TGTGCCACCAGCTGCCGAAGGGGGGTTGGCTACGAGCAGTACTTC. Translating gives CATSCRRGVGYEQYF.

This chain joins TRBV20-1 and TRBJ2-2; possibly TRBD1 for D (6 bases). The CDR3 has 13 amino acids. Trimming cost V 2 bases and J 8 bases, with 12 bases left between them. Germline values: CDR1 DFQATT, CDR2 SNEGSKA (reference sequence). This chain's CDR3 is CSARPQGLGELFF. The CDR3 DNA follows: TGCAGTGCTAGACCCCAGGGGTTGGGGGAGCTGTTTTTT.

The chain links TRBV15 to TRBJ2-1; no reliable D call. The CDR3 sequence is 15 residues long. Between the trimmed V and J ends, which lost 0 bases and 7 bases, there was a span of 13 bases. Germline-derived CDR1 and CDR2 are LNHNV and YYDKDF (reference sequence). CDR3 nucleotides: TGTGCCACCAGCAGAGATAAATCGGTGGGGAATGAGCAGTTCTTC. Protein: CATSRDKSVGNEQFF.

The rearrangement joins TRBV5-1 to TRBJ2-5; 8 bases align to TRBD1. The junction had 16 bases not matched to a gene; V was cut back by 2 bases and J by 4 bases. This CDR3 is 18 amino acids long. Germline V CDR1 and CDR2: SGHRS, YFSETQ. CDR3 protein: CASSFTSIAQGARETQYF. DNA of the CDR3: TGCGCCAGCAGCTTTACGTCGATCGCGCAGGGGGCAAGAGAGACCCAGTACTTC.

This chain joins TRBV5-6 and TRBJ1-4; D remains ambiguous. The germline V and J ends were trimmed by 4 bases and 4 bases, with 11 bases remaining between them. CDR3 length equals 14 residues. CDR1 SGHDT and CDR2 YYEEEE come from the germline V gene. As DNA, the CDR3 is TGTGCCAGCAGCCGGATTGCAGTTAATGAAAAACTGTTTTTT. Protein product: CASSRIAVNEKLFF.

This clonotype appeared a few times. The V call is TRBV10-3, the J call TRBJ1-2; possibly TRBD1 for D (5 bases). The V gene's germline CDR1 is ENHRY and CDR2 SYGVKD. V shed 3 bases and J shed 2 bases, with 13 bases lying between them. This CDR3 contains 15 residues. The CDR3, as DNA: TGTGCCATCAGTGATTTTAGGGACCCCAACTATGGCTACACCTTC. Residues: CAISDFRDPNYGYTF.

This clonotype was counted a few times. The chain is built from TRBV10-3 and TRBJ2-7; tentative D call: TRBD1 (6 bases). The CDR3 covers 15 residues. V lost 2 bases and J 4 bases, leaving 15 bases between the germline ends. Germline CDR1 and CDR2: ENHRY and SYGVKD. The CDR3 DNA is TGTGCCATCAGTGAGCCCGGACAGACTTCTTACGAGCAGTACTTC. Translation: CAISEPGQTSYEQYF.

The V and J genes are TRBV30 and TRBJ1-2; 8 bases line up with TRBD1. CDR1 is GTSNPN, CDR2 SVGIG, per germline (reference sequence). The J segment lost 7 bases and the V segment lost 2 bases, leaving 9 bases of the junction unmatched. This CDR3 spans 14 amino acids. The CDR3 coding sequence is TGTGCCTGGAGTCAAGACAGGGGATGGGGTGGCTACACCTTC. Its translation is CAWSQDRGWGGYTF.

In this sample, this clonotype turned up a few times. The CDR3 loop is CASSPRGGLDYEQYF. Written as DNA, the CDR3 is TGTGCCAGCAGCCCCCGGGGGGGTTTAGACTACGAGCAGTACTTC. The genes are TRBV7-6 and TRBJ2-7, with TRBD2 matching 8 bases. V trimming: 5 bases; J trimming: 3 bases; junction bases outside the gene matches: 9. The length of the CDR3 is 15 residues. Germline V gene lookup returns CDR1 SGHVS and CDR2 FNYEAQ.

In its sample, this clonotype was seen many times. The gene calls are TRBV20-1 and TRBJ2-7; TRBD2 matches 12 bases. After removal of 3 bases from V and 7 bases from J, the junction contained 7 bases not matched to a gene. Germline values: CDR1 DFQATT, CDR2 SNEGSKA (reference sequence). This CDR3 has 14 residues. The CDR3 DNA reads as TGCAGTGCTAGGCCGGGACTAGCGGGTGGGGAGCAGTACTTC. This codes for CSARPGLAGGEQYF.

The CDR3 bases are TGTGCCAGCAGCCCCCCCCGGCGGGAGCGATCCTACAATGAGCAGTTCTTC. Translating gives CASSPPRRERSYNEQFF. This chain connects TRBV7-9 to TRBJ2-1; 7 bases fit TRBD2. CDR1 and CDR2 from the germline V gene are SEHNR and FQNEAQ (reference sequence). The CDR3 loop spans 17 amino acids. J was trimmed by 1 base and V by 5 bases; bases with no gene match: 11.

The chain uses TRBV5-1 and TRBJ2-7; maybe TRBD1 (6 bases). The CDR3 totals 14 residues. The V and J ends lost 0 bases and 7 bases respectively, with 14 bases between them. Germline V gene sequence: CDR1 SGHRS, CDR2 YFSETQ. CDR3 sequence (DNA): TGCGCCAGCAGCTTGGAGGGACACCGTGGGGAGCAGTACTTC. It yields the protein CASSLEGHRGEQYF.

A few counts support this clonotype. The J gene is TRBJ2-2, the V gene TRBV27; no firm D call. V shed 5 bases and J shed 5 bases, with 15 bases lying between them. Germline V gene lookup returns CDR1 MNHEY and CDR2 SMNVEV (reference sequence). CDR3 length: 15 amino acids. The chain's CDR3 is CASSQTRAGTGELFF. CDR3 DNA: TGTGCCAGCAGTCAGACCAGAGCCGGGACCGGGGAGCTGTTTTTT.

This clonotype was found many times. This chain uses TRBV5-1 with TRBJ2-5, with TRBD2 identical over 8 bases. This CDR3 contains 16 residues. The ends lost 4 bases at V and 5 bases at J; junction bases unmatched: 13. Germline V CDR1 and CDR2: SGHRS, YFSETQ. The CDR3 region is CASSVAAGLASETQYF. DNA for the CDR3: TGCGCCAGCAGCGTGGCCGCCGGACTAGCAAGCGAGACCCAGTACTTC.